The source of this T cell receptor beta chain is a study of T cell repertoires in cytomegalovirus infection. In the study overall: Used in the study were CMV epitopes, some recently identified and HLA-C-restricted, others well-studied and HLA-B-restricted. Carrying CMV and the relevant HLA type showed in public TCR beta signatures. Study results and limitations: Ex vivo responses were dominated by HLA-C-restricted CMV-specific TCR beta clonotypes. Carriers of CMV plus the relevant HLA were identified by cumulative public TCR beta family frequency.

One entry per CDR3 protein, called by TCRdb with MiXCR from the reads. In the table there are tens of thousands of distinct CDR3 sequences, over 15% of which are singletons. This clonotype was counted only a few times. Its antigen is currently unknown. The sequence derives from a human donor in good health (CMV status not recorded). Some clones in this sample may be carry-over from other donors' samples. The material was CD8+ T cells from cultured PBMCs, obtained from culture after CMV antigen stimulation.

As DNA, the CDR3 is TGTGCCAGCAGTACGACTAGCGGGGGCACAGATACGCAGTATTTT. Translated, it gives CASSTTSGGTDTQYF. J is TRBJ2-3 and V is TRBV5-4; 11 bases line up with TRBD2. The ends lost 5 bases at V and 1 base at J; junction bases unmatched: 3. Germline V gene sequence: CDR1 SGHNT, CDR2 YYREEE (reference sequence). CDR3 size: 15 residues.